Below, 24 T cell receptor beta chains from the same sample are listed, as sequenced in a study of blood T cell repertoires in COVID-19. Assay used: immunoSEQ multiplex PCR; TCRdb lists only in-frame clones, some missing. The sample records approximately 400,000 clones, around 89% being singletons. The sequenced sample consisted of peripheral blood. These TCRs come from a woman aged 50 to 60 with COVID-19, enrolled during active disease.

The rearrangement joins TRBV5-1 to TRBJ2-7; D call uncertain. Between the trimmed V and J ends, which lost 5 bases and 3 bases, there was a span of 9 bases. The germline V gene encodes CDR1 SGHRS and CDR2 YFSETQ. The CDR3 totals 12 residues. CDR3 DNA: TGCGCCAGCAGTACAGAAAACTACGAGCAGTACTTC. Translating gives CASSTENYEQYF.

This sequence joins TRBV18 and TRBJ2-7; 7 nucleotides align to TRBD1. Trimming at V came to 6 bases and at J to 6 bases, leaving 2 bases not matched to a gene. The CDR3 is 11 amino acids. Per the germline V gene, CDR1 is KGHSH and CDR2 is LQKENI. The CDR3 reads CASSRQGEQYF. DNA of the CDR3: TGTGCCAGCTCTCGACAGGGCGAGCAGTACTTC. The variable domain in full, completed from reference TRBV18 and TRBJ2-7, reads NAGVMQNPRHLVRRRGQEARLRCSPMKGHSHVYWYRQLPEEGLKFMVYLQKENIIDESGMPKERFSAEFPKEGPSILRIQQVVRGDSAAYFCASSRQGEQYFGPGTRLTVT.

V and J are TRBV6-5 and TRBJ1-4; D is unresolved. This CDR3 comprises 14 residues. Germline lookup yields CDR1 MNHEY and CDR2 SVGAGI. Trimming cost V 6 bases and J 2 bases, with 10 bases left between them. The CDR3 is CASRLRETNEKLFF. The CDR3 DNA sequence: TGTGCCAGCAGACTTCGAGAGACTAATGAAAAACTGTTTTTT.

The V gene is TRBV6-2 or TRBV6-3, the J gene TRBJ2-7; D unclear. Trimming left V 0 bases short and J 10 bases short, with 7 bases between. Germline V gives CDR1 MNHEY, CDR2 SVGEGT. This CDR3 has 11 amino acids. CDR3 coding DNA: TGTGCCAGCAGTTACTCAGGAGAACAGTACTTC. Translation: CASSYSGEQYF.

The chain joins TRBV29-1 to TRBJ1-1; D gene uncertain. V was clipped by 6 bases and J by 2 bases, with 10 bases between them. The CDR3 is made up of 12 amino acids. Germline V gene sequence: CDR1 SQVTM, CDR2 ANQGSEA. CDR3 bases: TGCAGCGTGGGCACAAGAAACACTGAAGCTTTCTTT. It is translated as CSVGTRNTEAFF. Full variable domain (outside the CDR3, taken from reference TRBV29-1 and TRBJ1-1): SAVISQKPSRDICQRGTSLTIQCQVDSQVTMMFWYRQQPGQSLTLIATANQGSEATYESGFVIDKFPISRPNLTFSTLTVSNMSPEDSSIYLCSVGTRNTEAFFGQGTRLTVV.

This clone was picked up one time. This rearrangement joins TRBV21-1 to TRBJ2-7; TRBD1, the table's D call, was not compared with the DNA. TRBV21-1 is termed a pseudogene. The CDR3 extends over 13 amino acids. The CDR3 protein is CATPDRLNYEQYF. The CDR3 DNA reads TGTGCCACTCCTGACAGGTTAAACTACGAGCAGTACTTC.

This clone was recorded at least ten times. Other DNA sequences in this sample translate to the same CDR3. The chain is built from TRBV6-5 and TRBJ1-2; a weak D match, TRBD1 (6 bases). This CDR3 region has 13 residues. The ends were cut back, 0 bases at V and 8 bases at J, with 10 bases in the middle. Germline values: CDR1 MNHEY, CDR2 SVGAGI. CDR3 sequence: CASSYSWGHGYTF. The CDR3 coding sequence is TGTGCCAGCAGTTACTCGTGGGGGCACGGCTACACCTTC.

CDR3: CASGLAGSTDTQYF. In DNA, the CDR3 is TGTGCCAGCGGCCTAGCGGGGAGCACAGATACGCAGTATTTT. The chain joins TRBV2 to TRBJ2-3, with 9 bases matching TRBD2. Trimming removed 8 bases from V and 0 bases from J; junction bases left unmatched: 3. The germline gives CDR1 SNHLY, CDR2 FYNNEI. This CDR3 is 14 amino acids long.

The chain is built from TRBV2 and TRBJ2-1; D might be TRBD2 (6 bases). Between the trimmed V and J ends, which lost 2 bases and 5 bases, there was a span of 16 bases. Germline V gene sequence: CDR1 SNHLY, CDR2 FYNNEI. CDR3 length equals 16 residues. The CDR3 reads CASSERSQGGNNEQFF. The CDR3 bases are TGTGCCAGCAGTGAAAGGAGCCAGGGCGGGAACAATGAGCAGTTCTTC.

The chain has TRBV2 and TRBJ1-5, with TRBD1 matching over 8 bases. The CDR3 covers 13 residues. From germline, CDR1 is SNHLY and CDR2 FYNNEI. Unmatched junction bases numbered 3, after V lost 6 bases and J lost 5 bases. The DNA for the CDR3 is TGTGCCAGCAGCGCGGACAGGGATCAGCCCCAGCATTTT. Translation: CASSADRDQPQHF.

The chain recombines TRBV2 with TRBJ1-1, with D possibly being TRBD1 (5 bases). Germline CDR1 is SNHLY and CDR2 is FYNNEI. The CDR3 runs 15 residues. V shed 1 base and J shed 5 bases, with 14 bases lying between them. CDR3 DNA sequence: TGTGCCAGCAGTGAAGAAGGGGAGGGATGGACTGAAGCTTTCTTT. It translates to CASSEEGEGWTEAFF. The full variable domain, with the rest looked up from reference TRBV2 and TRBJ1-1, is EPEVTQTPSHQVTQMGQEVILRCVPISNHLYFYWYRQILGQKVEFLVSFYNNEISEKSEIFDDQFSVERPDGSNFTLKIRSTKLEDSAMYFCASSEEGEGWTEAFFGQGTRLTVV.

This chain uses TRBV28 with TRBJ1-6, with D uncertain. The germline gives CDR1 MDHEN, CDR2 SYDVKM. V dropped 6 bases and J dropped 9 bases, with 9 bases sitting between them. The CDR3 loop spans 12 amino acids. CDR3 in DNA: TGTGCCAGCAGGAGACAAAGTTCACCCCTCCACTTT. This translates into CASRRQSSPLHF. Looking up the rest from reference TRBV28 and TRBJ1-6 gives the full variable domain: DVKVTQSSRYLVKRTGEKVFLECVQDMDHENMFWYRQDPGLGLRLIYFSYDVKMKEKGDIPEGYSVSREKKERFSLILESASTNQTSMYLCASRRQSSPLHFGNGTRLTVT.

The chain couples TRBV5-1 to TRBJ2-4; 7 bases are shared with TRBD1. The trim removed 1 base at V and 1 base at J, leaving 2 bases unmatched. Germline V gene data show CDR1 as SGHRS and CDR2 as YFSETQ. CDR3 length equals 15 residues. The CDR3 nucleotides read TGCGCCAGCAGCTTGAACAGGGGCGCCAAAAACATTCAGTACTTC. Encoded protein: CASSLNRGAKNIQYF.

The J gene is TRBJ2-1, the V gene TRBV25-1; 16 bases map to TRBD2. V was pared by 5 bases and J by 7 bases, with 5 bases of the junction left unmatched. Germline values: CDR1 MGHDK, CDR2 SYGVNS. The CDR3 runs 16 residues. CDR3 DNA sequence: TGTGCCAGCAGTTCGGGGACTAGCGGGGGGGCAAATGAGCAGTTCTTC. Its translation is CASSSGTSGGANEQFF.

The chain couples TRBV6-1 to TRBJ2-1; possibly TRBD2 for D (6 bases). Germline lookup yields CDR1 MNHNS and CDR2 SASEGT. This CDR3 has 17 residues. V lost 3 bases and J 4 bases, leaving 19 bases between the germline ends. CDR3 sequence reads: CASSEAWRDRVYNEQFF. DNA of the CDR3: TGTGCCAGCAGTGAGGCATGGCGGGACCGGGTTTACAATGAGCAGTTCTTC.

V and J are TRBV6-4 and TRBJ1-4; D might be TRBD1 (5 bases). This CDR3 is built from 18 residues. CDR1 is MRHNA and CDR2 is SNTAGT in the germline V gene. V dropped 6 bases and J dropped 6 bases, with 26 bases sitting between them. For the CDR3, the DNA is TGTGCCAGCAGCCTCTTTCCAGTGGGGTCGCGGGGCCATGAAAAACTGTTTTTT. Its translation: CASSLFPVGSRGHEKLFF.

This clone was recorded only once. The V call is TRBV14, the J call TRBJ2-2; 8 bases are a match to TRBD1. The junction had 8 bases not matched to a gene; V was cut back by 8 bases and J by 3 bases. The CDR3 consists of 15 residues. Germline CDR1 is SGHDN and CDR2 is FVKESK. The CDR3: CASSRTGKDTGELFF. In nucleotides, the CDR3 is TGTGCCAGCTCGAGGACAGGGAAAGACACCGGGGAGCTGTTTTTT.

This clone was observed once. The chain carries TRBV24-1 and TRBJ2-1, with D possibly being TRBD2 (7 bases). Trimming removed 4 bases from V and 9 bases from J, with 24 bases in between. The length of the CDR3 is 17 residues. Germline V gene data show CDR1 as KGHDR and CDR2 as SFDVKD. The CDR3 sequence is CATSESLGGGDLFEQFF. CDR3 DNA sequence: TGTGCCACCAGTGAGTCCTTGGGGGGGGGCGATCTCTTTGAGCAGTTCTTC.

The chain links TRBV10-1 to TRBJ2-2; D may be TRBD1 (6 bases). CDR1 WNHNN and CDR2 SYGVQD come from the germline V gene (reference sequence). The CDR3 has 14 residues. Between the trimmed V and J ends, which lost 8 bases and 1 base, there was a span of 11 bases. The CDR3 DNA is TGCGCCAGCTCCCAGGGGTTGAACACCGGGGAGCTGTTTTTT. Translation gives CASSQGLNTGELFF.

V usage is TRBV30 and J usage is TRBJ1-2; D gene unclear. The length of the CDR3 is 14 residues. V was cut by 0 bases and J by 0 bases, with 8 bases left in between. Germline CDR1 and CDR2: GTSNPN and SVGIG (reference sequence). The CDR3 is CAWSVWAANYGYTF. In DNA form, the CDR3 reads TGTGCCTGGAGTGTATGGGCAGCTAACTATGGCTACACCTTC.

The chain recombines TRBV6-5 with TRBJ1-2, with D hard to call. The CDR3 contains 14 residues. V was clipped by 2 bases and J by 4 bases, with 11 bases between them. Germline CDR1 is MNHEY and CDR2 is SVGAGI. CDR3 protein: CASSYRLSLYGYTF. CDR3 nucleotide sequence: TGTGCCAGCAGTTACCGGTTATCTCTCTATGGCTACACCTTC.

This clone was detected once. The chain links TRBV6-5 to TRBJ1-2; D perhaps matches TRBD1 (5 bases). The CDR3 contains 15 residues. Germline-derived CDR1 and CDR2 are MNHEY and SVGAGI. V was cut by 7 bases and J by 0 bases, with 15 bases left in between. The CDR3 spells CASTISRAANYGYTF. CDR3 DNA: TGTGCCAGCACCATAAGCAGGGCAGCTAACTATGGCTACACCTTC.

This chain joins TRBV28 and TRBJ1-5, with 8 bases lining up with TRBD1. The germline gives CDR1 MDHEN, CDR2 SYDVKM. There are 13 residues in the CDR3. Trimming cost V 10 bases and J 4 bases; bases outside gene matches: 6. The CDR3 bases are TGTGCCACCACATACAGGGGGAATCAGCCCCAGCATTTT. Residues: CATTYRGNQPQHF.

The chain couples TRBV15 to TRBJ2-3; D call uncertain. The CDR3 has 15 amino acids. V shed 0 bases and J shed 4 bases, with 11 bases lying between them. Germline V gives CDR1 LNHNV, CDR2 YYDKDF (reference sequence). This CDR3 reads CATSRELLLADTQYF. The CDR3 DNA follows: TGTGCCACCAGCAGAGAACTACTATTAGCAGATACGCAGTATTTT.